The TCR beta chain described here comes from a study of cytomegalovirus exposure and HLA in healthy donors. CDR1 and CDR2 from the germline V gene are LNHDA and SQIVND (reference sequence). The length of the CDR3 is 13 residues. Primers included in the PCR were 60 Vbeta and 13 Jbeta primers. Measured with immunoSEQ multiplex PCR; TCRdb has only the in-frame clones, and not every one. This table lists 150,000 or so clones. Findings of the study overall: A few V segments could not be told apart, such as TRBV6-2 and TRBV6-3, and were left out.

Turning to this clone: Its antigen is undetermined.

The sequencing input was PBMCs. The chain couples TRBV19 to TRBJ1-2; 7 bases line up with TRBD1. The TCR originated in a woman aged 60-70 years in good health and CMV-seronegative. CDR3 sequence (DNA): TGTGTCACGAGTCAAGGACAGGACTATGGCTACACCTTC. This encodes CVTSQGQDYGYTF.